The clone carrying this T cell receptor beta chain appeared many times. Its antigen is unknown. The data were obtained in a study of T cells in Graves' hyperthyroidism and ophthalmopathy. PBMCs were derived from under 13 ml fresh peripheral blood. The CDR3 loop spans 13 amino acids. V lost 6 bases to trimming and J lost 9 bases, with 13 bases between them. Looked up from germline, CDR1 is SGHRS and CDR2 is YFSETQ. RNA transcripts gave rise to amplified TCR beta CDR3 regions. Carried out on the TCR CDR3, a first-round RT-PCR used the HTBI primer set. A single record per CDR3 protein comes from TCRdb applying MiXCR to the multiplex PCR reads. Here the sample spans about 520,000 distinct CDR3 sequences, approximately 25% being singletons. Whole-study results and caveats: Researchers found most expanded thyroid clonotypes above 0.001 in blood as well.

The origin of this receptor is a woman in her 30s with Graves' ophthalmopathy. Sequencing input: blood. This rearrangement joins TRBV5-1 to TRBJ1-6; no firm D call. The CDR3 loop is CASTEVVGSPLHF. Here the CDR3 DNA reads TGCGCCAGCACGGAGGTGGTGGGTTCACCCCTCCACTTT.